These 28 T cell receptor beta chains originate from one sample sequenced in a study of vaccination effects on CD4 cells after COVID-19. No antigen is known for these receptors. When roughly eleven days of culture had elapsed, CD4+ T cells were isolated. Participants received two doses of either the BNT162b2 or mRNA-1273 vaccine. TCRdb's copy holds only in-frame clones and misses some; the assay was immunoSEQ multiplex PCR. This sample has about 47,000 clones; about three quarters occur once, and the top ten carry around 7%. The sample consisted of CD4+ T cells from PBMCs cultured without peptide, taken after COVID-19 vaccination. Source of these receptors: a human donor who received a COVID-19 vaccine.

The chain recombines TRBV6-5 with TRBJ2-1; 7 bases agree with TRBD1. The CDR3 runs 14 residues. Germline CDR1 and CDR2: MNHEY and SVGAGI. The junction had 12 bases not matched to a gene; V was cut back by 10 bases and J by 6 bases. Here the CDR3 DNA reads TGTGCCATCCATAAAGGGGGCCTGGGCAATGAGCAGTTCTTC. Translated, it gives CAIHKGGLGNEQFF.

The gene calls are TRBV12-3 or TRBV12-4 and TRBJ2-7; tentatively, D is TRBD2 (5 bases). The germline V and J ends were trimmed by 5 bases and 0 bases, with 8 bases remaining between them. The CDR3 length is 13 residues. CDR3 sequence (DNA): TGTGCCAGCAGTCCAACTAGCTCCTACGAGCAGTACTTC. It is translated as CASSPTSSYEQYF.

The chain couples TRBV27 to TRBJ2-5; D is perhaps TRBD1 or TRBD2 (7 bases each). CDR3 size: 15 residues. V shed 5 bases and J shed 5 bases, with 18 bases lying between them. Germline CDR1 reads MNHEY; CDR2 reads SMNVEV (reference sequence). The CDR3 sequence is CASSLAGGVRETQYF. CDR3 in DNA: TGTGCCAGCAGTCTTGCAGGGGGGGTTCGGGAGACCCAGTACTTC.

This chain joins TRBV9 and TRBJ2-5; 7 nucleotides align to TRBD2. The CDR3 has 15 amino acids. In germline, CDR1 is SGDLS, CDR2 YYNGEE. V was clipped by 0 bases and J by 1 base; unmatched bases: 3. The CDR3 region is CASSVALAVQETQYF. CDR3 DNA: TGTGCCAGCAGCGTAGCTCTAGCGGTCCAAGAGACCCAGTACTTC.

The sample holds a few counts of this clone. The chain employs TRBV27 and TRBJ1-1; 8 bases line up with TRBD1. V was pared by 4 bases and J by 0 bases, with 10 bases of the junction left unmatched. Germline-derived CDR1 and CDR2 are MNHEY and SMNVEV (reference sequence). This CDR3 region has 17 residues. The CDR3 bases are TGTGCCAGCAGTTCAGACAGGGGCGACCTCATGAACACTGAAGCTTTCTTT. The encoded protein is CASSSDRGDLMNTEAFF.

The CDR3: CASSQVRDSNQPQHF. Written as DNA, the CDR3 is TGCGCCAGCAGCCAAGTCCGGGACAGCAATCAGCCCCAGCATTTT. V and J are TRBV4-1 and TRBJ1-5, with D perhaps matching TRBD1 (5 bases). Trimming removed 1 base at V and 1 base at J, with 8 bases between. The germline gives CDR1 MGHRA, CDR2 YSYEKL. This CDR3 contains 15 residues.

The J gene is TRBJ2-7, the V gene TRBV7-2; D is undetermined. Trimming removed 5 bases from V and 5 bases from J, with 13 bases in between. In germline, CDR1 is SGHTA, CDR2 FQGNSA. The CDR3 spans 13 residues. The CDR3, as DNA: TGTGCCAGCAGCAAACCCTCCCCGGACGAGCAGTACTTC. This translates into CASSKPSPDEQYF.

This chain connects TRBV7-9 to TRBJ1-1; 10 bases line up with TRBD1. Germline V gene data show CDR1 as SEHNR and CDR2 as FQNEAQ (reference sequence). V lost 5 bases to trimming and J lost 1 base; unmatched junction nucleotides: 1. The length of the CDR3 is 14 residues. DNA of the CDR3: TGTGCCAGCAGCGGACAGGGGGGGAACACTGAAGCTTTCTTT. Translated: CASSGQGGNTEAFF.

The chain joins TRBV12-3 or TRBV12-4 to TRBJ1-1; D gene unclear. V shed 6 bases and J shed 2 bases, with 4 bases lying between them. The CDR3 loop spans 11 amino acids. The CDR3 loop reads CASRGNTEAFF. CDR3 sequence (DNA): TGTGCCAGCAGGGGAAACACTGAAGCTTTCTTT.

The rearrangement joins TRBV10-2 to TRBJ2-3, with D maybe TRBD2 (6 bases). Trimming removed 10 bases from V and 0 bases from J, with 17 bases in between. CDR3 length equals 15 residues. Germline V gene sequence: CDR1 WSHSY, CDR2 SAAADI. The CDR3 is CATGRGPQSTDTQYF. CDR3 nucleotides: TGCGCCACCGGGCGGGGCCCACAAAGCACAGATACGCAGTATTTT.

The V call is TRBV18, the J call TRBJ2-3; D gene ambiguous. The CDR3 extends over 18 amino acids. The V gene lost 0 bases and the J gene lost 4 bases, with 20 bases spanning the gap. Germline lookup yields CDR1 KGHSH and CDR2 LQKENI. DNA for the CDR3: TGTGCCAGCTCACCACCGGTTGGCGAGTTGTATGTTTCAGATACGCAGTATTTT. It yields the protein CASSPPVGELYVSDTQYF. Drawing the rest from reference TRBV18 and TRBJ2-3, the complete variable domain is NAGVMQNPRHLVRRRGQEARLRCSPMKGHSHVYWYRQLPEEGLKFMVYLQKENIIDESGMPKERFSAEFPKEGPSILRIQQVVRGDSAAYFCASSPPVGELYVSDTQYFGPGTRLTVL.

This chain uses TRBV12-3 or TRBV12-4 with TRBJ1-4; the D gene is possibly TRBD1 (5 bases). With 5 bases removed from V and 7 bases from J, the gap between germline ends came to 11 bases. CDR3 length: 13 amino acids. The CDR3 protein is CASSPQGFEKLFF. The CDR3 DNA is TGTGCCAGCAGTCCGCAGGGTTTTGAAAAACTGTTTTTT.

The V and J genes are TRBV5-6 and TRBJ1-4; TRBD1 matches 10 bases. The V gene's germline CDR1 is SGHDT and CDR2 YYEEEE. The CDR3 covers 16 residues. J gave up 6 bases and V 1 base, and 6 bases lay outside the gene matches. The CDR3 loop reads CASSLRAGTGDEKLFF. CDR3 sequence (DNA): TGTGCCAGCAGCTTGCGGGCCGGGACAGGGGATGAAAAACTGTTTTTT.

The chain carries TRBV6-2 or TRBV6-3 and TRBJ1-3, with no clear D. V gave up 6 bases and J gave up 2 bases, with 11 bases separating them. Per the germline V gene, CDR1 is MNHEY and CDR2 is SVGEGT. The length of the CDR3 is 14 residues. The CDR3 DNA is TGTGCCAGCAGCCCCATATTCACTGGAAACACCATATATTTT. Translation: CASSPIFTGNTIYF.

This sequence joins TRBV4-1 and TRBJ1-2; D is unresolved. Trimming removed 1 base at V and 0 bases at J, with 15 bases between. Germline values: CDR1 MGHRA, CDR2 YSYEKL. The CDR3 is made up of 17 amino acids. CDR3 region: CASSQVVLAGPNYGYTF. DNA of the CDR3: TGCGCCAGCAGCCAAGTAGTATTGGCAGGACCTAACTATGGCTACACCTTC.

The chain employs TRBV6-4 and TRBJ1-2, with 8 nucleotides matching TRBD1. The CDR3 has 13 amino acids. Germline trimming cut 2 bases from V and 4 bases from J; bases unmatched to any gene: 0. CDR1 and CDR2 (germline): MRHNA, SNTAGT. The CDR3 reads CASSDDRGYGYTF. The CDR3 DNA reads TGTGCCAGCAGTGACGACAGGGGCTATGGCTACACCTTC.

CDR3 region: CASLEPTTTEQYF. Written as DNA, the CDR3 is TGTGCCAGCCTAGAGCCTACTACTACCGAGCAGTACTTC. The rearrangement uses TRBV28 and TRBJ2-7; D is uncertain. V was trimmed by 8 bases and J by 6 bases, leaving 17 bases between them. Germline V CDR1 and CDR2: MDHEN, SYDVKM. This CDR3 has 13 residues.

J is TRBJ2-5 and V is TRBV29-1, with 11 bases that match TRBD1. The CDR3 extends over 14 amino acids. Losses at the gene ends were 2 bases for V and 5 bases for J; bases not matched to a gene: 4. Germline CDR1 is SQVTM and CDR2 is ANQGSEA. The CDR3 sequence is CSVEPGQGAETQYF. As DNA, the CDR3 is TGCAGCGTTGAACCAGGACAGGGGGCTGAGACCCAGTACTTC.

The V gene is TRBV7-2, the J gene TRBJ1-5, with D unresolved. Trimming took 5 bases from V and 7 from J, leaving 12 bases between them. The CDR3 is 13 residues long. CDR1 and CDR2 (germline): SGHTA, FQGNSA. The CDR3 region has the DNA TGTGCCAGCAGCCCGAACAGCCGGCAGCCCCAGCATTTT. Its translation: CASSPNSRQPQHF.

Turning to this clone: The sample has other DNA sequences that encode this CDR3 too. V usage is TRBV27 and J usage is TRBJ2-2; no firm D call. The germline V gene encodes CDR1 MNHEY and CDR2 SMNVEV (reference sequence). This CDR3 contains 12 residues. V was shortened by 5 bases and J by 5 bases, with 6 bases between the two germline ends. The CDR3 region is CASSPLTGELFF. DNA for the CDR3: TGTGCCAGCAGTCCACTTACCGGGGAGCTGTTTTTT.

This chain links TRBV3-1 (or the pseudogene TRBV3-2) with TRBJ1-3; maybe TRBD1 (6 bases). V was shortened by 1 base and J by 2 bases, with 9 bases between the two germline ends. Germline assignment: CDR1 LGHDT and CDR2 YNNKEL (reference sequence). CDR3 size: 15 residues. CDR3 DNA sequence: TGTGCCAGCAGCCAAGTAGGGGGTCCTGGAAACACCATATATTTT. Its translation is CASSQVGGPGNTIYF.

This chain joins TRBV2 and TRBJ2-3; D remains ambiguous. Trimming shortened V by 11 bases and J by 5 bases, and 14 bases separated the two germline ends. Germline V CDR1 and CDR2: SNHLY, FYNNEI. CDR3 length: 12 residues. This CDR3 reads CASRPQLDTQYF. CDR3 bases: TGTGCCTCCCGCCCACAGTTAGATACGCAGTATTTT.

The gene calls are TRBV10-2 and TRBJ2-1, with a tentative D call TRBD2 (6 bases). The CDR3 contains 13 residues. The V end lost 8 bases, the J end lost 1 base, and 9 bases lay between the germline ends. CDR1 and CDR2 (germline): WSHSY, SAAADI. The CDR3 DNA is TGCGCCAGCGGGCGGGGTTCCTACAATGAGCAGTTCTTC. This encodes CASGRGSYNEQFF.

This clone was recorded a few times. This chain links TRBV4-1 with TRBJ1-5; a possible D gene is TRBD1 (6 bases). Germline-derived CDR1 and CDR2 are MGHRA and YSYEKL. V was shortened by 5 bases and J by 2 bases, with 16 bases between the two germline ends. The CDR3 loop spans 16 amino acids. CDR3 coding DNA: TGCGCCAGCAGCTCCACAGGGAGTGGGGGCAATCAGCCCCAGCATTTT. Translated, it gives CASSSTGSGGNQPQHF.

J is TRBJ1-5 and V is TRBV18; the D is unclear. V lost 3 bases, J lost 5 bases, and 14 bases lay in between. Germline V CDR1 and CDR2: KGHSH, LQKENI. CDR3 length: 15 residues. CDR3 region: CASSPETEYYQPQHF. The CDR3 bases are TGTGCCAGCTCACCGGAGACGGAGTATTATCAGCCCCAGCATTTT. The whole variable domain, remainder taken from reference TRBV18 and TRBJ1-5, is NAGVMQNPRHLVRRRGQEARLRCSPMKGHSHVYWYRQLPEEGLKFMVYLQKENIIDESGMPKERFSAEFPKEGPSILRIQQVVRGDSAAYFCASSPETEYYQPQHFGDGTRLSIL.

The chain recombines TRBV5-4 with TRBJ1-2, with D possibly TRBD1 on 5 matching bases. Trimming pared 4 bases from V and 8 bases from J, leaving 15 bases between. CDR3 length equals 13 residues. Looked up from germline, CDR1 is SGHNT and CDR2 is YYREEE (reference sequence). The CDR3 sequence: CASSARGDQGYTF. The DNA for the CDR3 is TGTGCCAGCAGCGCGCGGGGCGATCAAGGCTACACCTTC.

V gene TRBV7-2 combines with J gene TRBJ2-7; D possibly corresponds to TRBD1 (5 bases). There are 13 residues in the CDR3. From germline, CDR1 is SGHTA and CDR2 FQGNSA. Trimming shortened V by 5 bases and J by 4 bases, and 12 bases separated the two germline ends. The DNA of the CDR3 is TGTGCCAGCAGCCGACAGTACTTGTACGAGCAGTACTTC. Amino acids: CASSRQYLYEQYF.

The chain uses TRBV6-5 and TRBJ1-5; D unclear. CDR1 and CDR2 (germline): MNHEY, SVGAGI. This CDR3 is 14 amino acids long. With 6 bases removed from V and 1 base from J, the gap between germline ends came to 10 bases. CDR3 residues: CASRDHISNQPQHF. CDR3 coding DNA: TGTGCCAGCAGAGACCACATAAGCAATCAGCCCCAGCATTTT.